This record looks at one T cell receptor beta chain sequence and its context. Its antigen is as yet unknown. This sample is part of a study of T cells after yellow fever vaccination. Study findings and constraints: Reappearing after the booster were most of the clones from primary vaccination (around 95% CD4, about 88% CD8).

Template switching with 5'RACE generated the TCR cDNA and added a universal primer site and UMIs. MiXCR, applied by TCRdb to the 5' RACE reads, yields one record per CDR3 protein. The table records about 340,000 distinct CDR3 sequences, 9.5% to 15% of them present only once. V lost 3 bases to trimming and J lost 3 bases, with 8 bases between them. Germline lookup yields CDR1 SNHLY and CDR2 FYNNEI. This CDR3 region has 13 residues. V is TRBV2 and J is TRBJ1-1; no clear D. The sample here was CD4+ T cells sorted from PBMCs, taken 15 days after the yellow fever booster vaccination. The clonotype comes from a man younger than 35 who received the YFV17D yellow fever vaccine. The CDR3 region is CASSEVGDTEAFF. The CDR3 DNA reads as TGTGCCAGCAGTGAGGTCGGGGACACTGAAGCTTTCTTT.